The entry below describes one T cell receptor beta chain. Its antigen remains unidentified. These data belong to a study of cytomegalovirus exposure and HLA in healthy donors. From the approximately 110-subject validation cohort, which was separate from the roughly 670-subject first cohort, the donors were drawn. Findings of the study overall: Among TCR beta chains, those listed as cytomegalovirus-associated numbered about 160. Three CMV-associated chains proved CMV antigen-specific in vitro.

Clones were read by immunoSEQ multiplex PCR, and TCRdb kept only the in-frame ones, dropping some. The sample contains around 80,000 clones, roughly 96% of which appear only once. The TCR comes from a woman aged 18-29 years in good health and CMV-seronegative. The specimen was PBMCs.

CDR3 sequence reads: CAIRIAGDSYNEQFF. The CDR3 DNA reads TGTGCCATCAGAATAGCCGGTGACTCCTACAATGAGCAGTTCTTC. V and J are TRBV10-3 and TRBJ2-1; D remains unclear. The CDR3 totals 15 residues. Germline V gene lookup returns CDR1 ENHRY and CDR2 SYGVKD. Trimming shortened V by 6 bases and J by 0 bases, and 12 bases separated the two germline ends.